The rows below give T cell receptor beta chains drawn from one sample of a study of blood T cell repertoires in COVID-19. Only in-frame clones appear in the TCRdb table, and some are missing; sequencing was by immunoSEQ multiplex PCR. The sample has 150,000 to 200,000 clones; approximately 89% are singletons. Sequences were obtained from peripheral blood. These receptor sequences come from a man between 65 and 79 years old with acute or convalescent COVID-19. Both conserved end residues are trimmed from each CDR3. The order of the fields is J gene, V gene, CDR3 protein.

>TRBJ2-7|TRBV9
ASSVEGPRGEQY
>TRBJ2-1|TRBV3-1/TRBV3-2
ASSQEWGGSSYNEQF
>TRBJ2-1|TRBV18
ASSPPDRGMSEQF
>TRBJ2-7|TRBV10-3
AAQKGTGGLYEQY
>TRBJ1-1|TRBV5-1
ASTPLGPRNTEAF
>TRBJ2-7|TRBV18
ASSRDRSSYEQY
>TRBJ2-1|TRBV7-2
ASSLGWGTGNEQF
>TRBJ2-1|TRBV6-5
ASSETSGPYNEQF
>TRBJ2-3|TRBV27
ASSFGTSVDTQY
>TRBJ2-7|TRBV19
ASSISPGREVEQY
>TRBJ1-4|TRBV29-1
SVERQRSEKLF
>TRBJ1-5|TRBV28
ASSLRARYSNQPQH
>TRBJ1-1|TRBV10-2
ASSGVAGSWMSTEAF
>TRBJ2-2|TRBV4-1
ASSQAISGSHGELF
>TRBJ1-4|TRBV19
ASSPNGYTGDEKLF
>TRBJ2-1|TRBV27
ASTLAGGRREQF
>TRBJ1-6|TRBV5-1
ASSQGQGNSPLH
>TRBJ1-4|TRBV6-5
AIPESATNEKLF
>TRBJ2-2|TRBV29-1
SVVAFGGSPGELF
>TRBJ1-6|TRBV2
ASGRQGYNSPLH
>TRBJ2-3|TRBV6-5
ATRAGEGTDTQY
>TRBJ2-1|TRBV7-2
ASSLQGRTYNEQF
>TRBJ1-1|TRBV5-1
ASSLGGQENTEAF
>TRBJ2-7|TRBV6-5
ASSYLALTSGSEQY
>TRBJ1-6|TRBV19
ASSIDRGRFPLH
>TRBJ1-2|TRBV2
ASRGRDGYT
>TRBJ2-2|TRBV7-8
ASIETGFEGELF
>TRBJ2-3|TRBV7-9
ASILLASSADTQY
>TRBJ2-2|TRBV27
ASSWGGYTGELF
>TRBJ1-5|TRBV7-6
ASSFVQGGQPQH
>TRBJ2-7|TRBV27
ASSFLRTSGYEQY
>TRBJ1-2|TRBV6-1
ASSDQGFDGYT
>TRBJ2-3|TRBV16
ASSQSRASGSTDTQY
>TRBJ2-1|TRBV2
ASSDGVSEQF
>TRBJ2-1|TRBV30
AWQRTSGSNEQF
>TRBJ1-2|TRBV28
ASFRVRGGYT
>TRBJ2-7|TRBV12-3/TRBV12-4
ASNRLGGEQY
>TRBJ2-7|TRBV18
ASSPPGWGSGGKEQY
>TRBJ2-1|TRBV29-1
SATGGNEQF
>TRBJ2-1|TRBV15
EKEGTGARSYNEQF
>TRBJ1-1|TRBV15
ATSSAGGRAF
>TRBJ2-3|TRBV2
ASSIEGAPDTQY
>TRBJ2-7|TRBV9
ASSVGATYEQY
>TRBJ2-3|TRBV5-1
ASTYRDSTDTQY
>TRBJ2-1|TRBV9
ASSVAPRLSNEQF
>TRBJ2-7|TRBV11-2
ASSLGGDGAPYEQY
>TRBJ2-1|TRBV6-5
ASRRREKNNEQF